This TCR beta chain was sequenced in a study of blood T cell repertoires in COVID-19. On the study more broadly: T cells, B-cell-depleted T cells, or PBMCs supplied cDNA or gDNA.

Clones were sequenced by immunoSEQ multiplex PCR, and TCRdb holds only the in-frame ones, with some missing. This table has over 200,000 clones, more than 80% appearing once. Per the germline V gene, CDR1 is LGHDT and CDR2 is YNNKEL (reference sequence). V was clipped by 0 bases and J by 8 bases, with 13 bases between them. CDR3 length: 15 residues. This chain links TRBV3-1 (or the pseudogene TRBV3-2) with TRBJ1-4; D possibly corresponds to TRBD1 (5 bases). The sequence derives from a man younger than 45 who had recovered from COVID-19. Sequenced input: peripheral blood. The CDR3 DNA reads TGTGCCAGCAGCCAAGACACAGGATACGAAGAAAAACTGTTTTTT. It is translated as CASSQDTGYEEKLFF.